This T cell receptor beta chain was sequenced in a study of T cells after posttransplantation cyclophosphamide. Generated by immunoSEQ multiplex PCR, the TCRdb table keeps only in-frame clones and is missing some. The sample offers around 34,000 clones and no singletons, the top ten holding 2% to 3%. This clone has a count of ten or more. V lost 4 bases and J 4 bases, leaving 16 bases between the germline ends. The germline V gene has CDR1 LGHNA and CDR2 YSLEER. The CDR3 length is 15 residues. This TCR derives from a man aged 50-60 years in good health, CMV-negative, and a related stem cell transplant donor. The source material was PBMCs. The genes are TRBV4-3 and TRBJ1-2; TRBD1 might be the D (6 bases). The CDR3 here is CASSPVQGLTYGYTF. The CDR3 nucleotides are TGCGCCAGCAGCCCTGTGCAGGGGTTGACCTATGGCTACACCTTC.